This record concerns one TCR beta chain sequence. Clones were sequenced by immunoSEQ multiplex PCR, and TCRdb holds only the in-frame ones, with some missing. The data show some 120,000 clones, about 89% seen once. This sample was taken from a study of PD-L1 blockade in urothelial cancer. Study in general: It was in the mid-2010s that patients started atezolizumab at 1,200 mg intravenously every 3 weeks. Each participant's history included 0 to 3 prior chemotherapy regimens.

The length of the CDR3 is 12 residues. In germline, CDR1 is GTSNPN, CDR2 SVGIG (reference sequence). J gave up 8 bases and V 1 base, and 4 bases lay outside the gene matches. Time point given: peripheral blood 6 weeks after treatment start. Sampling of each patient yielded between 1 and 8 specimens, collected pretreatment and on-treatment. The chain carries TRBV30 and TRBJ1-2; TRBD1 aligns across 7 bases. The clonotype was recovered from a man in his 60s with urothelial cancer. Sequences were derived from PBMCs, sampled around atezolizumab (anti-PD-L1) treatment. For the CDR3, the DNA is TGTGCCTGGAGTGGTCAGGGGGGCGGCTACACCTTC. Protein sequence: CAWSGQGGGYTF.